These 8 T cell receptor beta chains share one sample of origin, sequenced in a study of blood T cell repertoires in COVID-19. This table comes from immunoSEQ multiplex PCR, and its TCRdb copy is limited to in-frame clones, with some not included. There are some 100,000 clones in the sample; about 90% occur only once, and 7.5% to 9% lies in the top ten. The source material was peripheral blood. The receptors originated from a man between 65 and 85 years old who had recovered from COVID-19.

The chain carries TRBV9 and TRBJ1-1, with D possibly matching TRBD1 (5 bases). Per germline, CDR1 SGDLS and CDR2 YYNGEE. This CDR3 is built from 15 residues. Deletions cut 4 bases from V and 5 bases from J, with 18 bases between. The CDR3 sequence: CASSPSHRSGTEAFF. The CDR3 bases are TGTGCCAGCAGCCCAAGCCACAGGAGCGGGACTGAAGCTTTCTTT.

The rearrangement uses TRBV11-2 and TRBJ2-7; D not certain. Trimming removed 0 bases from V and 0 bases from J, with 9 bases in between. The CDR3 has 15 residues. Germline-derived CDR1 and CDR2 are SGHAT and FQNNGV. CDR3 protein: CASSLDRWSSYEQYF. The CDR3 DNA follows: TGTGCCAGCAGCTTAGATCGGTGGAGCTCCTACGAGCAGTACTTC. Using reference TRBV11-2 and TRBJ2-7 for the parts outside the CDR3, the full variable domain is EAGVAQSPRYKIIEKRQSVAFWCNPISGHATLYWYQQILGQGPKLLIQFQNNGVVDDSQLPKDRFSAERLKGVDSTLKIQPAKLEDSAVYLCASSLDRWSSYEQYFGPGTRLTVT.

The rearrangement uses TRBV7-9 and TRBJ1-5; 8 bases fit TRBD1. CDR3 length: 14 residues. Germline V lookup: CDR1 SEHNR, CDR2 FQNEAQ (reference sequence). With V trimmed by 5 bases and J by 3 bases, 3 bases remained unmatched. The CDR3 nucleotides read TGTGCCAGCAGCCCGGACAGGGACAATCAGCCCCAGCATTTT. It specifies CASSPDRDNQPQHF.

This chain joins TRBV2 and TRBJ2-5, with 9 nucleotides matching TRBD2. Losses at the gene ends were 4 bases for V and 5 bases for J; bases not matched to a gene: 5. The CDR3 spans 14 residues. Germline-derived CDR1 and CDR2 are SNHLY and FYNNEI. The CDR3 bases are TGTGCCAGCAGTGGATTTAGCGGGGGCGAGACCCAGTACTTC. Its translation is CASSGFSGGETQYF.

The chain combines TRBV19 with TRBJ2-1, with TRBD2 identical over 7 bases. CDR3 length: 17 residues. CDR1 and CDR2 from the germline V gene are LNHDA and SQIVND (reference sequence). V shed 6 bases and J 1 base; nucleotides not matched to a gene: 12. DNA for the CDR3: TGTGCCAGTAGCCTGGATCCCGGGACTAATTCCTACAATGAGCAGTTCTTC. As protein: CASSLDPGTNSYNEQFF.

The V gene is TRBV7-8, the J gene TRBJ2-5; TRBD2 agrees at 10 bases. With V trimmed by 5 bases and J by 4 bases, 7 bases remained unmatched. The CDR3 consists of 15 residues. Germline-derived CDR1 and CDR2 are SGHVS and FQNEAQ. Written as DNA, the CDR3 is TGTGCCAGCAGCGCGCCAGCGGGAGGGCCAGAGACCCAGTACTTC. This codes for CASSAPAGGPETQYF.

V is TRBV7-3 and J is TRBJ2-2, with D unresolved. Germline V CDR1 and CDR2: SGHTA, FQGTGA. The CDR3 sequence is 16 residues long. V was trimmed by 5 bases and J by 1 base, leaving 14 bases between them. As DNA, the CDR3 is TGTGCCAGCAGCCCCCGATGGGCAGGGAACACCGGGGAGCTGTTTTTT. Translating gives CASSPRWAGNTGELFF.

Here the CDR3 DNA reads TGCGCCAGCAGCCCCGGTCAGGGCTCGAACACTGAAGCTTTCTTT. Protein: CASSPGQGSNTEAFF. The rearrangement links TRBV5-1 to TRBJ1-1; a weak D match, TRBD1 (5 bases). With 4 bases removed from V and 1 base from J, the gap between germline ends came to 14 bases. The CDR3 totals 15 residues. Germline V gene lookup returns CDR1 SGHRS and CDR2 YFSETQ. Variable domain in full (rest from reference TRBV5-1 and TRBJ1-1): KAGVTQTPRYLIKTRGQQVTLSCSPISGHRSVSWYQQTPGQGLQFLFEYFSETQRNKGNFPGRFSGRQFSNSRSEMNVSTLELGDSALYLCASSPGQGSNTEAFFGQGTRLTVV.